This T cell receptor (delta chain) was identified in a study of gamma-delta chains in newborns, infants, children. Study-wide background: Innate gammadelta T cells reportedly expand polyclonally right after birth, driven by microbial exposure, per the title.

With CATT, TCRdb re-called clones from the reads. The sample includes 3,900 or so delta-chain clones, around 36% of them seen just once. The germline V gene encodes CDR1 NSMFDY and CDR2 ISSIKDK. This CDR3 spans 22 amino acids. V was clipped by 0 bases and J by 0 bases; unmatched bases: 22. This TCR came from a child who received the measles vaccine. The rearrangement joins TRAV29/DV5 to TRDJ2, with TRDD3 matching over 8 bases. Sequenced: blood. CDR3 protein: CAASVRPTGHWGSLALTAQLFF. The CDR3 DNA reads TGTGCAGCAAGCGTGAGGCCTACGGGTCACTGGGGGTCCCTAGCTTTGACAGCACAACTCTTCTTT.